This TCR beta chain was profiled in a study of blood T cell repertoires in COVID-19. Only in-frame clones appear in the TCRdb table, and some are missing; sequencing was by immunoSEQ multiplex PCR. Of about 200,000 clones in the sample, around 85% were seen once. Germline-derived CDR1 and CDR2 are MNHEY and SMNVEV (reference sequence). V was clipped by 5 bases and J by 10 bases; unmatched bases: 9. The CDR3 length is 13 residues. The receptor comes from a man in his forties who had recovered from COVID-19. The J gene is TRBJ1-1, the V gene TRBV27; TRBD1 agrees at 8 bases. The specimen was PBMCs or T cells enriched from blood (not recorded which). This CDR3 reads CASSDRTGTTAFF. CDR3 coding DNA: TGTGCCAGCAGTGACCGGACAGGGACCACAGCTTTCTTT.